The T cell receptor beta chain described here comes from a study of cytotoxic CD8 clonotypes in ibrutinib-treated CLL. Study-level points and caveats: Few clonotypes were public, and these shrank or held steady under treatment. Having risen at ibrutinib response, clonality had fallen back toward baseline by progression. Baseline clonality exceeded age-matched healthy donors and tracked circulating CD8+ T-cell counts.

As for this clone: No antigen is known for it.

The data were produced by immunoSEQ multiplex PCR, yet TCRdb's version contains in-frame clones alone and is incomplete. The repertoire holds about 310,000 clones, with about 77% as singletons. This receptor was obtained from a human donor with chronic lymphocytic leukemia. Material: PBMCs, obtained before ibrutinib treatment.

This CDR3 reads CASSRHPNYGYTF. CDR3 DNA sequence: TGTGCCAGCAGCCGACACCCTAACTATGGCTACACCTTC. The gene calls are TRBV27 and TRBJ1-2; D unresolved. The CDR3 extends over 13 amino acids. The V end lost 6 bases, the J end lost 0 bases, and 8 bases lay between the germline ends. From germline, CDR1 is MNHEY and CDR2 SMNVEV (reference sequence).